The T cell receptor (beta chain) under discussion was sequenced for a study of blood T cell repertoires in COVID-19. Background on the study: Sites across the United States, Italy and Spain contributed samples from acute and convalescent COVID-19. Sources were T cells, B-cell-depleted T cells, or PBMCs; the material itself was cDNA or gDNA.

In the original analysis: Cell counts per sample came from amplifying reference gene primers. Clones were sequenced by immunoSEQ multiplex PCR, and TCRdb holds only the in-frame ones, with some missing. V, J and clone size derive from that table, while D and trimming were established from the DNA sequence. The sample lists roughly 100,000 clones, 70% to 90% seen once, with roughly 3% in the top ten. Germline loops: CDR1 SGHAT, CDR2 FQNNGV. This CDR3 is built from 18 residues. The V gene lost 5 bases and the J gene lost 0 bases, with 19 bases spanning the gap. V is TRBV11-2 and J is TRBJ2-2; possibly TRBD2 for D (5 bases). This receptor was taken from a man aged 45-65 years in a cohort sampled during active COVID-19. The sample taken for sequencing was peripheral blood. The CDR3 region has the DNA TGTGCCAGCAGCCGGTTTTCTCTAGCACGGACGAACACCGGGGAGCTGTTTTTT. Encoded protein: CASSRFSLARTNTGELFF.